The rows below give T cell receptor beta chains drawn from one sample of a study of identical twins. TCRdb reanalysed the 5' RACE reads using MiXCR and keeps one entry per CDR3 protein. In the table there are about 520,000 distinct CDR3 sequences, less than 25% of which are singletons. This sample was shared with a second study, whose subject was T cells expressing NK-cell markers.

The sample comprised CD4+ T cells sorted from blood. The receptors originated from a woman under 30 in good health. Each CDR3 is given with its conserved first and last residue. The D gene is left open where the match is weak. Rows may omit the clone size; those that give it use once, few, many or a size class.

clone_size: many
j_call: TRBJ2-7
v_call: TRBV12-3/TRBV12-4
d_call: .
cdr3_nt: TGTGCCAGCAGTTTAGCGCGGTCCTACGAGCAGTACTTC
cdr3_aa: CASSLARSYEQYF

clone_size: few
j_call: TRBJ2-7
v_call: TRBV19
d_call: TRBD2
cdr3_nt: TGTGCCAGTAGTATAGCCCCCCTGACTAGCGGGGTCACCTACGAGCAGTACTTC
cdr3_aa: CASSIAPLTSGVTYEQYF

clone_size: few
j_call: TRBJ2-7
v_call: TRBV5-1
d_call: .
cdr3_nt: TGCGCCAGCAGCCCTACGGGAGAGATCAACGAGCAGTACTTC
cdr3_aa: CASSPTGEINEQYF

clone_size: many
j_call: TRBJ2-5
v_call: TRBV5-1
d_call: TRBD1
cdr3_nt: TGCGCCAGCAGCTTGGTAGGGGGCAGGAAAGAGACCCAGTACTTC
cdr3_aa: CASSLVGGRKETQYF

clone_size: many
j_call: TRBJ2-7
v_call: TRBV20-1
d_call: .
cdr3_nt: TGCAGTGCTGGGGACCTTCAGATCCAGTACTTC
cdr3_aa: CSAGDLQIQYF

clone_size: .
j_call: TRBJ2-2
v_call: TRBV25-1
d_call: .
cdr3_nt: TGTGCCAGCAGTGCCCAGGACGGGACCGGGGAGCTGTTTTTT
cdr3_aa: CASSAQDGTGELFF

clone_size: few
j_call: TRBJ2-7
v_call: TRBV12-3/TRBV12-4
d_call: .
cdr3_nt: TGTGCCAGCAGTATGGGTCACGAGCAGTACTTC
cdr3_aa: CASSMGHEQYF

clone_size: .
j_call: TRBJ2-5
v_call: TRBV5-4
d_call: .
cdr3_nt: TGTGCCAGCAGCTTCCAAGAACGAGAGACCCAGTACTTC
cdr3_aa: CASSFQERETQYF

clone_size: .
j_call: TRBJ1-2
v_call: TRBV5-1
d_call: .
cdr3_nt: TGCGCCAGCAGTTTGTCGGTTGGGGAAGGAGGCTACACCTTC
cdr3_aa: CASSLSVGEGGYTF

clone_size: few
j_call: TRBJ2-1
v_call: TRBV20-1
d_call: TRBD1
cdr3_nt: TGCAGTGCTAGAGGCAGGGGGCATGAGCAGTTCTTC
cdr3_aa: CSARGRGHEQFF

clone_size: .
j_call: TRBJ2-4
v_call: TRBV20-1
d_call: .
cdr3_nt: TGCAGTGCTAGTAGACAGGGAGGAACCGATCAGTACTTC
cdr3_aa: CSASRQGGTDQYF

clone_size: .
j_call: TRBJ2-7
v_call: TRBV6-5
d_call: .
cdr3_nt: TGTGCCAGCAGTTCCGGGGTTCGAGAGCAGTACTTC
cdr3_aa: CASSSGVREQYF

clone_size: .
j_call: TRBJ2-1
v_call: TRBV7-2
d_call: .
cdr3_nt: TGTGCCAGCAGCCCTTCATCGACCGGGTACAATGAGCAGTTCTTC
cdr3_aa: CASSPSSTGYNEQFF

clone_size: .
j_call: TRBJ2-1
v_call: TRBV3-1
d_call: TRBD2
cdr3_nt: TGTGCCAGCAGCCAAGATACTAGCGGGAGACCCTACAATGAGCAGTTCTTC
cdr3_aa: CASSQDTSGRPYNEQFF

clone_size: .
j_call: TRBJ1-5
v_call: TRBV28
d_call: .
cdr3_nt: TGTGCCAGCAGTTTCAACCGGTATCAGCCCCAGCATTTT
cdr3_aa: CASSFNRYQPQHF

clone_size: few
j_call: TRBJ2-7
v_call: TRBV20-1
d_call: .
cdr3_nt: TGCAGTGCTAGAGATCTCGCGGAAGCCTACGAGCAGTACTTC
cdr3_aa: CSARDLAEAYEQYF

clone_size: .
j_call: TRBJ2-1
v_call: TRBV5-1
d_call: .
cdr3_nt: TGCGCCAGCAGCCCATATATTCGGGGCCCGGGGGATGAGCAGTTCTTC
cdr3_aa: CASSPYIRGPGDEQFF

clone_size: few
j_call: TRBJ2-7
v_call: TRBV11-2
d_call: .
cdr3_nt: TGTGCCAGCAGCTCCCGGACTGTTCAGTCCTACGAGCAGTACTTC
cdr3_aa: CASSSRTVQSYEQYF

clone_size: .
j_call: TRBJ2-1
v_call: TRBV3-1
d_call: TRBD2
cdr3_nt: TGTGCCAGCAGCCAACAGGGGACTAGCGGGATGGTTGAGCAGTTCTTC
cdr3_aa: CASSQQGTSGMVEQFF

clone_size: few
j_call: TRBJ2-7
v_call: TRBV29-1
d_call: .
cdr3_nt: TGCAGCGCAAGCAGGGGATCAGGATACGAGCAGTACTTC
cdr3_aa: CSASRGSGYEQYF

clone_size: .
j_call: TRBJ2-7
v_call: TRBV20-1
d_call: TRBD2
cdr3_nt: TGCAGTGCTAGAGAACTAGCGGGAGGGCCAGCCCTCGAGCAGTACTTC
cdr3_aa: CSARELAGGPALEQYF

clone_size: .
j_call: TRBJ2-3
v_call: TRBV6-5
d_call: .
cdr3_nt: TGTGCCAGCAGTTCCCAGAGAAGTTCTACTAGCACAGATACGCAGTATTTT
cdr3_aa: CASSSQRSSTSTDTQYF

clone_size: few
j_call: TRBJ2-5
v_call: TRBV20-1
d_call: TRBD1
cdr3_nt: TGCAGTGCTAGAGCTTCAATGGACAGGGATGCTGGAGAGACCCAGTACTTC
cdr3_aa: CSARASMDRDAGETQYF

clone_size: .
j_call: TRBJ2-1
v_call: TRBV20-1
d_call: .
cdr3_nt: TGCAGTGCTAGAACTTATAAGTCTTTCTACAATGAGCAGTTCTTC
cdr3_aa: CSARTYKSFYNEQFF

clone_size: .
j_call: TRBJ2-2
v_call: TRBV7-6
d_call: .
cdr3_nt: TGTGCCAGCAGCTTAGCGCGCGGGGCGAACACCGGGGAGCTGTTTTTT
cdr3_aa: CASSLARGANTGELFF

clone_size: few
j_call: TRBJ2-6
v_call: TRBV29-1
d_call: TRBD1
cdr3_nt: TGCAGCGTTTTCTCTCCGGGACAGGGGGCCAACGTCCTGACTTTC
cdr3_aa: CSVFSPGQGANVLTF

clone_size: many
j_call: TRBJ1-6
v_call: TRBV7-2
d_call: .
cdr3_nt: TGTGCCAGCAGCCTAGTGAATTCACCCCTCCACTTT
cdr3_aa: CASSLVNSPLHF

clone_size: .
j_call: TRBJ1-4
v_call: TRBV7-2
d_call: .
cdr3_nt: TGTGCCAGCAGCTCCGGGGGCGGGGAAAAACTGTTTTTT
cdr3_aa: CASSSGGGEKLFF

clone_size: few
j_call: TRBJ1-1
v_call: TRBV29-1
d_call: .
cdr3_nt: TGCAGCGCCCAAGGGCCGTCAAGGACTGAAGCTTTCTTT
cdr3_aa: CSAQGPSRTEAFF

clone_size: .
j_call: TRBJ1-3
v_call: TRBV12-3/TRBV12-4
d_call: .
cdr3_nt: TGTGCCAGCAGGGGGGGACCACTATATCAATTCGGAAACACCATATATTTT
cdr3_aa: CASRGGPLYQFGNTIYF